A single T cell receptor (beta chain) is shown here with its context. Generated by immunoSEQ multiplex PCR, the TCRdb table keeps only in-frame clones and is missing some. Here the sample spans 200,000 to 250,000 clones, nearly 90% being singletons. In assigning cohorts, the study relied on participant-reported clinical history. This specimen belongs to a study of blood T cell repertoires in COVID-19. In the study overall: T cells, B-cell-depleted T cells, or PBMCs supplied cDNA or gDNA.

Trimming shortened V by 4 bases and J by 10 bases, and 11 bases separated the two germline ends. From germline, CDR1 is LGHDT and CDR2 YNNKEL (reference sequence). There are 12 residues in the CDR3. The gene calls are TRBV3-1 (or the pseudogene TRBV3-2) and TRBJ2-1; weak D call: TRBD1 (6 bases). The TCR was taken from a man aged 25-40 years who had recovered from COVID-19. Sequencing was done on a sample of PBMCs or T cells enriched from blood (not recorded which). The CDR3 here is CASSRTAWEQFF. CDR3 DNA: TGTGCCAGCAGCCGGACAGCCTGGGAGCAGTTCTTC.